Each of the 19 T cell receptor beta chains below was sequenced from the same sample in a study of T cell changes during pregnancy in multiple sclerosis. Some clones are missing from TCRdb's copy, which holds only in-frame ones; the method was immunoSEQ multiplex PCR. The table has some 50,000 clones, around 90% seen once; the top ten hold approximately 0.18%. Material: CD4+ T cells from peripheral blood mononuclear cells, obtained in the second trimester of pregnancy. The receptor set was obtained from a female donor with multiple sclerosis, enrolled in a pregnancy study.

The chain is built from TRBV9 and TRBJ2-5; TRBD1 agrees at 11 bases. The J segment lost 1 base and the V segment lost 4 bases, leaving 6 bases of the junction unmatched. CDR3 size: 16 residues. The V gene's germline CDR1 is SGDLS and CDR2 YYNGEE. The CDR3, as DNA: TGTGCCAGCAGCTATTGGACAGGGGGCCCCCAAGAGACCCAGTACTTC. Residues: CASSYWTGGPQETQYF. Together with reference TRBV9 and TRBJ2-5, the CDR3 gives the full variable domain: DSGVTQTPKHLITATGQRVTLRCSPRSGDLSVYWYQQSLDQGLQFLIQYYNGEERAKGNILERFSAQQFPDLHSELNLSSLELGDSALYFCASSYWTGGPQETQYFGPGTRLLVL.

This rearrangement joins TRBV28 to TRBJ2-1; 8 bases match TRBD2. The CDR3 contains 13 residues. Germline trimming cut 5 bases from V and 8 bases from J; bases unmatched to any gene: 5. Germline V gene data show CDR1 as MDHEN and CDR2 as SYDVKM. As DNA, the CDR3 is TGTGCCAGCAGTAACGGGGGGGCCGATGAGCAGTTCTTC. Translation gives CASSNGGADEQFF.

This rearrangement joins TRBV6-4 to TRBJ2-3, with no clear D. The CDR3 runs 13 residues. Trimming stripped 4 bases from V and 4 bases from J, with 9 bases between. CDR1 and CDR2 from the germline V gene are MRHNA and SNTAGT. CDR3: CASSVDRADTQYF. The CDR3 DNA sequence: TGTGCCAGCAGTGTTGATCGGGCAGATACGCAGTATTTT.

This clone came up once. The gene calls are TRBV10-3 and TRBJ1-4; D is ambiguous. This CDR3 region has 13 residues. The V end was cut by 3 bases, the J end by 6 bases, with 8 bases between. CDR1 and CDR2 from the germline V gene are ENHRY and SYGVKD. The CDR3 here is CAISDQIDEKLFF. CDR3 DNA sequence: TGTGCCATCAGTGATCAGATTGATGAAAAACTGTTTTTT.

The CDR3 nucleotides read TGTGCCAGCAGGTCCGCGACTGTCCGCGAGCAGTACTTC. Amino acid sequence: CASRSATVREQYF. The rearrangement joins TRBV11-2 to TRBJ2-7; D unresolved. Trimming cost V 6 bases and J 6 bases, with 15 bases left between them. Germline CDR1 reads SGHAT; CDR2 reads FQNNGV. CDR3 length: 13 amino acids.

The table lists this clone with a count of one. The V call is TRBV20-1, the J call TRBJ2-7, with a weak D call TRBD1 (6 bases). With 3 bases removed from V and 6 bases from J, the gap between germline ends came to 9 bases. From germline, CDR1 is DFQATT and CDR2 SNEGSKA (reference sequence). The CDR3 sequence is 11 residues long. This chain's CDR3 is CSASVGGEQYF. CDR3 nucleotides: TGCAGTGCTAGTGTAGGGGGCGAGCAGTACTTC.

The chain combines TRBV27 with TRBJ1-4, with 9 bases identical to TRBD1. Germline CDR1 is MNHEY and CDR2 is SMNVEV (reference sequence). This CDR3 has 15 residues. V gave up 8 bases and J gave up 1 base; unmatched junction bases: 5. CDR3 sequence (DNA): TGTGCCAGCCGGGACAGGGTAGGAACTAATGAAAAACTGTTTTTT. Translated, it gives CASRDRVGTNEKLFF. The full variable domain, with the rest looked up from reference TRBV27 and TRBJ1-4, is EAQVTQNPRYLITVTGKKLTVTCSQNMNHEYMSWYRQDPGLGLRQIYYSMNVEVTDKGDVPEGYKVSRKEKRNFPLILESPSPNQTSLYFCASRDRVGTNEKLFFGSGTQLSVL.

The DNA for the CDR3 is TGCGCCAGCAGACAAGGGACTAGCGGGGACGCGAACACCGGGGAGCTGTTTTTT. Its protein is CASRQGTSGDANTGELFF. The gene calls are TRBV5-1 and TRBJ2-2; TRBD2 matches at 13 bases. CDR3 length: 18 amino acids. Germline V gene data show CDR1 as SGHRS and CDR2 as YFSETQ. V lost 5 bases, J lost 0 bases, and 7 bases stayed unmatched.

The rearrangement links TRBV27 to TRBJ2-4, with D possibly TRBD2 on 5 matching bases. The CDR3 sequence is 13 residues long. V gave up 6 bases and J gave up 9 bases, with 15 bases separating them. Germline V gives CDR1 MNHEY, CDR2 SMNVEV (reference sequence). For the CDR3, the DNA is TGTGCCAGCAGAAAATTCGGACTTGGCATTCAGTACTTC. Its translation is CASRKFGLGIQYF.

The V call is TRBV5-4, the J call TRBJ2-1, with D tentatively TRBD1 (6 bases). The CDR3 is made up of 16 amino acids. The V end was cut by 0 bases, the J end by 3 bases, with 13 bases between. Germline V gene lookup returns CDR1 SGHNT and CDR2 YYREEE (reference sequence). The CDR3 region is CASSLGGRGNYNEQFF. In DNA, the CDR3 is TGTGCCAGCAGCTTGGGGGGCAGGGGTAACTACAATGAGCAGTTCTTC.

In its sample, this clone was seen once. The genes are TRBV5-1 and TRBJ1-2; no definite D call. Germline V gives CDR1 SGHRS, CDR2 YFSETQ. V gave up 2 bases and J gave up 6 bases, with 11 bases separating them. The CDR3 spans 13 residues. CDR3 amino acids: CASSLFESDGYTF. The CDR3 DNA reads TGCGCCAGCAGCTTATTTGAATCGGATGGCTACACCTTC.

The chain couples TRBV9 to TRBJ2-7, with TRBD1 identical over 8 bases. CDR3 size: 14 residues. CDR1 is SGDLS and CDR2 is YYNGEE in the germline V gene. Germline trimming cut 4 bases from V and 3 bases from J; bases unmatched to any gene: 6. The chain's CDR3 is CASSYGQGVYEQYF. The CDR3 coding sequence is TGTGCCAGCAGCTACGGACAGGGTGTCTACGAGCAGTACTTC.

V gene TRBV19 combines with J gene TRBJ2-1; 7 bases fit TRBD1. The germline gives CDR1 LNHDA, CDR2 SQIVND (reference sequence). This CDR3 spans 15 amino acids. The V segment lost 3 bases and the J segment 7 bases; nucleotides outside the gene matches: 9. The CDR3 bases are TGTGCCAGTAGTATGAAGAGGGGGCCGGCTAATGAGCAGTTCTTC. Its protein product is CASSMKRGPANEQFF.

The CDR3 loop reads CASSESGTGVENDGYTF. CDR3 in DNA: TGTGCCAGCAGTGAATCCGGGACAGGGGTCGAGAACGATGGCTACACCTTC. This rearrangement joins TRBV25-1 to TRBJ1-2; 10 bases agree with TRBD1. This CDR3 contains 17 residues. V was pared by 1 base and J by 6 bases, with 11 bases of the junction left unmatched. Germline V CDR1 and CDR2: MGHDK, SYGVNS.

CDR3 protein: CASSAGTGPGYGYTF. DNA for the CDR3: TGTGCCAGCAGTGCCGGGACAGGGCCTGGGTATGGCTACACCTTC. The J gene is TRBJ1-2, the V gene TRBV2; TRBD1 matches at 9 bases. Per the germline V gene, CDR1 is SNHLY and CDR2 is FYNNEI. J gave up 5 bases and V 4 bases, and 8 bases lay outside the gene matches. This CDR3 contains 15 residues.

The chain is built from TRBV5-1 and TRBJ2-5; D uncertain. CDR1 and CDR2 (germline): SGHRS, YFSETQ. Trimming cost V 1 base and J 5 bases, with 9 bases left between them. The CDR3 covers 13 residues. CDR3 nucleotides: TGCGCCAGCAGCTTGAGAGGTGATGAGACCCAGTACTTC. It is translated as CASSLRGDETQYF.

The chain employs TRBV9 and TRBJ1-1; D is unclear. Deletions cut 4 bases from V and 2 bases from J, with 15 bases between. The CDR3 length is 15 residues. Germline CDR1 reads SGDLS; CDR2 reads YYNGEE. Here the CDR3 DNA reads TGTGCCAGCAGCCCCCTATCGACTCCAAACACTGAAGCTTTCTTT. It translates to CASSPLSTPNTEAFF.

This chain's CDR3 is CASGRGTSGSQGDTQYF. The CDR3 nucleotides are TGTGCCAGCGGCAGAGGAACTAGCGGGAGTCAAGGAGATACGCAGTATTTT. This chain connects TRBV4-2 to TRBJ2-3; 11 bases agree with TRBD2. Per germline, CDR1 LGHNA and CDR2 YNFKEQ. This CDR3 has 17 residues. V lost 8 bases and J lost 5; bases outside the gene matches: 15.

The V call is TRBV2, the J call TRBJ2-7; a possible D gene is TRBD1 (6 bases). Trimming shortened V by 6 bases and J by 3 bases, and 18 bases separated the two germline ends. The germline V gene has CDR1 SNHLY and CDR2 FYNNEI. This CDR3 is built from 15 residues. DNA for the CDR3: TGTGCCAGCAGCGATCCCCGGGACATCGGCTACGAGCAGTACTTC. This encodes CASSDPRDIGYEQYF.